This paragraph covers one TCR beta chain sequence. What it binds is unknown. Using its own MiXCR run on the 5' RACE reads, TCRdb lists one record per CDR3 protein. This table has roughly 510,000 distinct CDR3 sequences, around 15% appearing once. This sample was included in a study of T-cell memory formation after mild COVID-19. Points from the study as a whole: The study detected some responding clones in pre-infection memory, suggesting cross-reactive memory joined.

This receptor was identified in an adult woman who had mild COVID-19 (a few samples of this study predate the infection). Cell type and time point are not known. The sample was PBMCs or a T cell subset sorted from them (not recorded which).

Written as DNA, the CDR3 is TGCGCCAGCTCAGCCCGGACGGACTACAATGAGCAGTTCTTC. This codes for CASSARTDYNEQFF. V usage is TRBV10-2 and J usage is TRBJ2-1; D call uncertain. Trimming pared 8 bases from V and 3 bases from J, leaving 14 bases between. The CDR3 is made up of 14 amino acids. The germline V gene encodes CDR1 WSHSY and CDR2 SAAADI.